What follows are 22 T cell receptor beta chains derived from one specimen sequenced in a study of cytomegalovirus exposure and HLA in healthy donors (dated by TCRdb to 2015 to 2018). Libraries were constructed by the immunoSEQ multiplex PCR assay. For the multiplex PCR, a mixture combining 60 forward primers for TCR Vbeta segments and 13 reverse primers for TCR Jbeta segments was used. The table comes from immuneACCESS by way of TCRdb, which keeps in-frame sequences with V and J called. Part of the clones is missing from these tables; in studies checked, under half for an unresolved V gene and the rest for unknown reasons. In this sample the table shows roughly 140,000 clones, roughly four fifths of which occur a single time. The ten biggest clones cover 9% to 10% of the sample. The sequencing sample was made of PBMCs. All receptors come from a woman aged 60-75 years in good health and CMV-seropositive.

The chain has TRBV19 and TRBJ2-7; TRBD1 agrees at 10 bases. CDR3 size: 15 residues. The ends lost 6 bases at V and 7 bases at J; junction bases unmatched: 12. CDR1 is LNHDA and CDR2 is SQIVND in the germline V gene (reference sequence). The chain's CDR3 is CASRVTGTGVGEQYF. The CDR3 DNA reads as TGTGCCAGTAGAGTTACCGGGACAGGGGTAGGGGAGCAGTACTTC.

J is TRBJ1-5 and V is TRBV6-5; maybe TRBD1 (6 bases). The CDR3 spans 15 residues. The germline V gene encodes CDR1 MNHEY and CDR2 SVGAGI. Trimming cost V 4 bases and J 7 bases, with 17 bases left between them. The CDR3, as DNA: TGTGCCAGCAGTTCGGACAGTCTCGGGGGGCAGCCCCAGCATTTT. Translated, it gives CASSSDSLGGQPQHF.

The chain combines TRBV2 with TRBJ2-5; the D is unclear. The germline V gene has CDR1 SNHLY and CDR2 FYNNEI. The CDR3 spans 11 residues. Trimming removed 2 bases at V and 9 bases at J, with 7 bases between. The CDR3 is CASSELASQYF. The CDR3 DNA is TGTGCCAGCAGTGAACTTGCGTCCCAGTACTTC.

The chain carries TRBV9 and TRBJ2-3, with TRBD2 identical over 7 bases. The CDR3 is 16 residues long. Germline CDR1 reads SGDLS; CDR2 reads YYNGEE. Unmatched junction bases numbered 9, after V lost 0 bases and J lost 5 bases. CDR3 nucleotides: TGTGCCAGCAGCGTAGCCCCAACCTCGGGAGGAGATACGCAGTATTTT. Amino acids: CASSVAPTSGGDTQYF. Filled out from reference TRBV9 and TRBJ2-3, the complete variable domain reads DSGVTQTPKHLITATGQRVTLRCSPRSGDLSVYWYQQSLDQGLQFLIQYYNGEERAKGNILERFSAQQFPDLHSELNLSSLELGDSALYFCASSVAPTSGGDTQYFGPGTRLTVL.

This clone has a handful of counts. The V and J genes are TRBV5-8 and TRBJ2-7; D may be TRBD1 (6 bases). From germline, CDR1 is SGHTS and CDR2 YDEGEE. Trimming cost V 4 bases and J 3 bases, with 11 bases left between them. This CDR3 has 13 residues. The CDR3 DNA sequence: TGTGCCAGCAGCCCGACGGACAGCTACGAGCAGTACTTC. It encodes CASSPTDSYEQYF.

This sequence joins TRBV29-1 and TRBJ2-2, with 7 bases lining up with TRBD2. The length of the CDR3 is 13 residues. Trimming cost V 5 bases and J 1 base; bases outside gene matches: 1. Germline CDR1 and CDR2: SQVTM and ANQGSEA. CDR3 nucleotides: TGCAGCGTTCTAGCGGAGAACACCGGGGAGCTGTTTTTT. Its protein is CSVLAENTGELFF.

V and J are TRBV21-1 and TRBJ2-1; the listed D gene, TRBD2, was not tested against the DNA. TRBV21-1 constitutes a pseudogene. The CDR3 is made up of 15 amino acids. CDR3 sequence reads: CASSKDGSSYNEQFF. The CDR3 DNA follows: TGTGCCAGCAGCAAAGACGGGAGCTCCTACAATGAGCAGTTCTTC.

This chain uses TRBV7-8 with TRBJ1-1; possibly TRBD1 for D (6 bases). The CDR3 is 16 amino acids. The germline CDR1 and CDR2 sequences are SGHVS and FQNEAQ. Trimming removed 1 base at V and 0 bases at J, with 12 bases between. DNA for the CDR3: TGTGCCAGCAGCTTAGGGGGGGGCAGACTGAACACTGAAGCTTTCTTT. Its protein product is CASSLGGGRLNTEAFF.

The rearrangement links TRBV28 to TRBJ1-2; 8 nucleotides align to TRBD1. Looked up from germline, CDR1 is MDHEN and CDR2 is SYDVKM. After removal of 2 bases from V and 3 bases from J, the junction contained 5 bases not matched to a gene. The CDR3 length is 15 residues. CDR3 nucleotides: TGTGCCAGCAGTTTACAGGGGGCGCATGACTATGGCTACACCTTC. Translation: CASSLQGAHDYGYTF.

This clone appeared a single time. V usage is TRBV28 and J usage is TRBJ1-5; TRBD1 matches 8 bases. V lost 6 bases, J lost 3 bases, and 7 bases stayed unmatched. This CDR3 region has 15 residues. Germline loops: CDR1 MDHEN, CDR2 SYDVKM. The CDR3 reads CASRQDRGFNQPQHF. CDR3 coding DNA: TGTGCCAGCAGACAAGACAGGGGCTTCAATCAGCCCCAGCATTTT.

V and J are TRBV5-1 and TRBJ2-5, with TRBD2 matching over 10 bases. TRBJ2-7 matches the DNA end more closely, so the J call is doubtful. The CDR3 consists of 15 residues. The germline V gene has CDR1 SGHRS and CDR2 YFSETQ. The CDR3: CASSLDVTSGYEQYF. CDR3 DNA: TGCGCCAGCAGCTTGGATGTGACTAGCGGGTACGAGCAGTACTTC.

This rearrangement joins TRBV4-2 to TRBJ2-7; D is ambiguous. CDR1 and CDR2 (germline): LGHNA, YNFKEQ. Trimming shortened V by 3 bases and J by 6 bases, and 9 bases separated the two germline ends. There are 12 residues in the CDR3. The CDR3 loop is CASSHPTGEQYF. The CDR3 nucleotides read TGTGCCAGCAGCCACCCGACGGGCGAGCAGTACTTC.

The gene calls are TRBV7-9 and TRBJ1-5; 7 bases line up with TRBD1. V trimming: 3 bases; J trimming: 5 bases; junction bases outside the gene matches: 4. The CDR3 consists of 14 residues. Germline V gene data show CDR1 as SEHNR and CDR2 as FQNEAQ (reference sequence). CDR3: CASSLTGLDQPQHF. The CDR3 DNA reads TGTGCCAGCAGCTTGACAGGGCTAGATCAGCCCCAGCATTTT.

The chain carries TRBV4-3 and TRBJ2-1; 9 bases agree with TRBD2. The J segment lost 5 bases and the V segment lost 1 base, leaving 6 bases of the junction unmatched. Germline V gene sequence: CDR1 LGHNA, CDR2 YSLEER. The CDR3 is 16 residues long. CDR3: CASSQGLLAGHNEQFF. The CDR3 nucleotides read TGCGCCAGCAGCCAAGGTTTGCTAGCGGGACACAATGAGCAGTTCTTC.

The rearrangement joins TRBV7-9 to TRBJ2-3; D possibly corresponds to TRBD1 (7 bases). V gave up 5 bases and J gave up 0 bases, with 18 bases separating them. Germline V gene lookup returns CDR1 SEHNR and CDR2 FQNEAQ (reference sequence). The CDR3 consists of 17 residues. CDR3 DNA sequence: TGTGCCAGCAGCCCGCAGGGGGGAATTACTAGCACAGATACGCAGTATTTT. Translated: CASSPQGGITSTDTQYF.

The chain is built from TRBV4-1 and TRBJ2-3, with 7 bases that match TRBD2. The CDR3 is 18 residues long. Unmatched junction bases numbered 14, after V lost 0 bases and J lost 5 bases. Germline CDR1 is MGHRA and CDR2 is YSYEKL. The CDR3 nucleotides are TGCGCCAGCAGCCAAGATCGAGGGGTGGGGGGGAAGATAGATACGCAGTATTTT. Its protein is CASSQDRGVGGKIDTQYF.

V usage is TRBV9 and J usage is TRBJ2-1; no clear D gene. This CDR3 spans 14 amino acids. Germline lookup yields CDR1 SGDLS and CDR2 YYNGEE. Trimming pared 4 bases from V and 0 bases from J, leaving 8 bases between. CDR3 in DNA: TGTGCCAGCAGCCGAACGAGCTCCTACAATGAGCAGTTCTTC. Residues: CASSRTSSYNEQFF.

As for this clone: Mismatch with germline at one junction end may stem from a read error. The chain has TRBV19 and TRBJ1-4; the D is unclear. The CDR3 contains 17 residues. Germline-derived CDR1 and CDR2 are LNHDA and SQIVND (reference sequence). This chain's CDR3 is CASSMYDGVTTNEILFF. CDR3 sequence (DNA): TGTGCCAGTAGTATGTATGACGGTGTCACAACTAATGAAATACTGTTTTTT.

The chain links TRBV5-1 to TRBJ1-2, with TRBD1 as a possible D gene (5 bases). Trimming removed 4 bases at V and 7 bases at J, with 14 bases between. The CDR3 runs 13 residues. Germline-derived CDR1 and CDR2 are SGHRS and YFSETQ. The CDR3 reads CASSAEGMSGYTF. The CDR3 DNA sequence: TGCGCCAGCAGCGCGGAGGGGATGTCTGGCTACACCTTC. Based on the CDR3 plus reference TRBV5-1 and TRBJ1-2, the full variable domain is KAGVTQTPRYLIKTRGQQVTLSCSPISGHRSVSWYQQTPGQGLQFLFEYFSETQRNKGNFPGRFSGRQFSNSRSEMNVSTLELGDSALYLCASSAEGMSGYTFGSGTRLTVV.

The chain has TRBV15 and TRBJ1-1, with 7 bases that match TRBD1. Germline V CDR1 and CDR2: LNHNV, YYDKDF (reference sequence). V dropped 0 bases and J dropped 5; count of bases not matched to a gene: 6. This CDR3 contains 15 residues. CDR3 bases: TGTGCCACCAGCAGAGACAGAGGGGGCGGGACTGAAGCTTTCTTT. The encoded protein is CATSRDRGGGTEAFF.

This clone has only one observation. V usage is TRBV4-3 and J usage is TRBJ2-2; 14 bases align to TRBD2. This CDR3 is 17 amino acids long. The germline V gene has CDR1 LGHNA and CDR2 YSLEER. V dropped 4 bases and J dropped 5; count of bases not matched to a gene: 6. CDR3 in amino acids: CASSPRGLAGVTGELFF. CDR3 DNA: TGCGCCAGCAGCCCGCGGGGACTAGCGGGAGTAACCGGGGAGCTGTTTTTT.

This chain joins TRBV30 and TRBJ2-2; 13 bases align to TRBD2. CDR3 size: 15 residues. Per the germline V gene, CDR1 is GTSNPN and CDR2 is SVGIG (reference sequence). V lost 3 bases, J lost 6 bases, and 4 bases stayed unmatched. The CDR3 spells CAWRRTSGSPGELFF. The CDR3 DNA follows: TGTGCCTGGAGACGGACTAGCGGGAGTCCCGGGGAGCTGTTTTTT.